This entry is about one T cell receptor beta chain. Its antigen is undetermined. Produced via immunoSEQ multiplex PCR; TCRdb's table is partial and in-frame only. This table holds around 35,000 clones, almost 95% found once. The data are from a study of T cells in tuberculosis. Per germline, CDR1 MGHDK and CDR2 SYGVNS. V gave up 7 bases and J gave up 13 bases; unmatched junction bases: 14. The CDR3 contains 14 residues. The study's findings and limits: Smaller alpha distances in active tuberculosis partly reflected shorter CDR3-alpha lengths.

Sequencing was performed on PBMCs. The rearrangement joins TRBV25-1 to TRBJ2-1, with TRBD2 identical over 9 bases. This sequence was found in a donor between 10 and 29 years old with latent tuberculosis or without tuberculosis infection. Some clones in this sample may be carry-over from other donors' samples. For the CDR3, the DNA is TGTGCCAGCAACCCTAAGTCGGGGGGGACTAGCCAGTTCTTC. It translates to CASNPKSGGTSQFF.